This T cell receptor beta chain was retrieved from a study of identical twins. TCRdb re-called the 5' RACE reads through MiXCR, storing one row per CDR3 protein. The sample has around 1.7 million distinct CDR3 sequences, under 35% seen once. This clonotype was detected only a few times. Sequencing input: cord blood. This clonotype originated in a newborn girl in good health.

This CDR3 is CASSEGRGGYNEQYF. In DNA, the CDR3 is TGTGCCAGCAGTGAAGGCAGGGGAGGTTACAATGAGCAGTACTTC. The V and J genes are TRBV25-1 and TRBJ2-1, with D possibly called TRBD1 or TRBD2 (6 bases each). With the DNA end fitting TRBJ2-7 better, the J assignment may be wrong. Germline-derived CDR1 and CDR2 are MGHDK and SYGVNS. CDR3 size: 15 residues.